This T cell receptor beta chain is drawn from a study of blood T cell repertoires in COVID-19. Study overall: The United States, Italy and Spain were the sources of the acute and convalescent COVID-19 samples. PBMCs, B-cell-depleted T cells, or T cells provided the cDNA or gDNA that made up the material.

Measured with immunoSEQ multiplex PCR; TCRdb has only the in-frame clones, and not every one. This table holds approximately 350,000 clones, 75% to 90% found once. The CDR3 has 18 residues. Germline V CDR1 and CDR2: SGHRS, YFSETQ. Trimming cost V 3 bases and J 4 bases; bases outside gene matches: 11. J is TRBJ1-3 and V is TRBV5-1; TRBD1 matches 12 bases. The sequence came from a woman aged 55-69 years with COVID-19, enrolled during active disease. Sequenced material: peripheral blood. The CDR3: CASSWGQGAQSGGNTIYF. CDR3 bases: TGCGCCAGCAGCTGGGGACAGGGGGCGCAGAGTGGAGGAAACACCATATATTTT.